These 22 T cell receptor beta chains originate from one sample sequenced in a study of PD-1 blockade in classical Hodgkin lymphoma. Libraries were prepared by immunoSEQ multiplex PCR; TCRdb keeps only in-frame clonotypes and omits some of them. The data hold some 15,000 clones, with roughly nine tenths observed a single time. Time point of the sample: newly diagnosed, previously untreated cHL patient sample. Magnetic negative selection, applied to thawed PBMCs, was used to isolate the CD8+ T cells. The source material was CD8+ T cells from blood. Every receptor here comes from a human donor with classical Hodgkin lymphoma.

The chain couples TRBV6-1 to TRBJ2-3; a possible D gene is TRBD2 (6 bases). CDR1 and CDR2 from the germline V gene are MNHNS and SASEGT. The CDR3 length is 14 residues. Trimming took 3 bases from V and 5 from J, leaving 12 bases between them. CDR3 loop: CASSDAGTGDTQYF. The DNA of the CDR3 is TGTGCCAGCAGTGACGCGGGAACGGGAGATACGCAGTATTTT.

A single count supports this clone. The chain has TRBV9 and TRBJ2-5, with 11 bases that match TRBD2. CDR1 is SGDLS, CDR2 YYNGEE, per germline. The CDR3 totals 16 residues. Trimming cost V 3 bases and J 5 bases; bases outside gene matches: 9. The CDR3 region is CASSAGGLAGTETQYF. The CDR3, as DNA: TGTGCCAGCAGCGCTGGTGGACTAGCGGGTACGGAGACCCAGTACTTC.

The chain carries TRBV27 and TRBJ2-1, with 8 bases identical to TRBD2. The junction had 10 bases not matched to a gene; V was cut back by 6 bases and J by 6 bases. The CDR3 is 15 residues long. Per the germline V gene, CDR1 is MNHEY and CDR2 is SMNVEV (reference sequence). CDR3 loop: CASSPSGRGGNEQFF. Here the CDR3 DNA reads TGTGCCAGCAGCCCAAGCGGGAGAGGGGGCAATGAGCAGTTCTTC.

CDR3 sequence reads: CASISGTGNSYEQYF. The CDR3 DNA follows: TGTGCCAGCATCTCCGGGACAGGTAACTCCTACGAGCAGTACTTC. This chain joins TRBV7-9 and TRBJ2-7; 8 bases line up with TRBD1. J was trimmed by 0 bases and V by 7 bases; bases with no gene match: 8. This CDR3 comprises 15 residues. CDR1 and CDR2 from the germline V gene are SEHNR and FQNEAQ (reference sequence).

V gene TRBV4-1 combines with J gene TRBJ1-1; D gene ambiguous. This CDR3 spans 13 amino acids. CDR1 MGHRA and CDR2 YSYEKL come from the germline V gene. Trimming pared 0 bases from V and 5 bases from J, leaving 7 bases between. The CDR3 region is CASSQEGYTEAFF. The CDR3, as DNA: TGCGCCAGCAGCCAAGAAGGATATACTGAAGCTTTCTTT.

The CDR3 protein is CASSPSGSYEQYV. CDR3 DNA sequence: TGTGCCAGCAGCCCCAGCGGATCCTACGAGCAGTACGTC. The chain joins TRBV7-9 to TRBJ2-7; D is possibly TRBD2 (5 bases). This CDR3 has 13 residues. Trimming took 5 bases from V and 1 from J, leaving 9 bases between them. Germline CDR1 reads SEHNR; CDR2 reads FQNEAQ (reference sequence).

The chain combines TRBV5-4 with TRBJ2-7; the D gene could be TRBD1 or TRBD2 (5 bases each). This CDR3 contains 16 residues. Germline V gene sequence: CDR1 SGHNT, CDR2 YYREEE (reference sequence). Trimming pared 2 bases from V and 0 bases from J, leaving 15 bases between. CDR3 sequence: CASSFGTGSSSYEQYF. CDR3 nucleotides: TGTGCCAGCAGCTTCGGGACGGGCTCTAGCTCCTACGAGCAGTACTTC.

This chain uses TRBV18 with TRBJ2-7; 14 positions agree with TRBD2. The germline gives CDR1 KGHSH, CDR2 LQKENI. This CDR3 contains 18 residues. The ends lost 1 base at V and 5 bases at J; junction bases unmatched: 10. Here the CDR3 reads CASSPLGLAGVGADEQYF. CDR3 nucleotides: TGTGCCAGCTCACCACTGGGACTAGCGGGAGTCGGCGCGGACGAGCAGTACTTC.

The chain employs TRBV27 and TRBJ1-1; weak D call: TRBD1 (5 bases). CDR3 length equals 12 residues. Germline V gene lookup returns CDR1 MNHEY and CDR2 SMNVEV (reference sequence). Between the trimmed V and J ends, which lost 6 bases and 10 bases, there was a span of 15 bases. CDR3 sequence reads: CASRPPGNVAFF. The CDR3 nucleotides read TGTGCCAGCAGGCCACCAGGGAATGTAGCTTTCTTT.

The J gene is TRBJ1-2, the V gene TRBV7-8, with a possible D match to TRBD1 (5 bases). Per germline, CDR1 SGHVS and CDR2 FQNEAQ. The V end lost 1 base, the J end lost 8 bases, and 20 bases lay between the germline ends. The length of the CDR3 is 16 residues. The CDR3 loop reads CASSLGAGPKLVGYTF. In DNA form, the CDR3 reads TGTGCCAGCAGCTTAGGCGCAGGGCCAAAGTTGGTCGGCTACACCTTC.

This clone came up once. The chain recombines TRBV6-1 with TRBJ2-5; D is undetermined. The CDR3 has 13 amino acids. Trimming took off 5 bases at V and 2 bases at J, with 9 bases between the two ends. Looked up from germline, CDR1 is MNHNS and CDR2 is SASEGT. Here the CDR3 DNA reads TGTGCCAGCAGTAGCTTGGGTCAAGAGACCCAGTACTTC. Its protein is CASSSLGQETQYF.

This clone was recorded only once. The J gene is TRBJ2-2, the V gene TRBV10-3, with 9 nucleotides matching TRBD1. This CDR3 is built from 15 residues. V lost 7 bases and J lost 2; bases outside the gene matches: 5. CDR1 and CDR2 from the germline V gene are ENHRY and SYGVKD. The CDR3, as DNA: TGTGCCATCACCCCGGGACAGGGTAACACCGGGGAGCTGTTTTTT. Protein product: CAITPGQGNTGELFF.

The chain carries TRBV4-2 and TRBJ2-2; 8 bases are a match to TRBD1. V lost 4 bases and J lost 6; bases outside the gene matches: 4. Looked up from germline, CDR1 is LGHNA and CDR2 is YNFKEQ. The CDR3 spans 14 residues. DNA of the CDR3: TGTGCCAGCAGCCTTGGACAGGGCGCCGGGGAGCTGTTTTTT. Translation: CASSLGQGAGELFF.

The chain has TRBV27 and TRBJ2-1, with D unclear. The CDR3 totals 13 residues. Germline CDR1 MNHEY, CDR2 SMNVEV (reference sequence). V lost 5 bases and J 6 bases, leaving 11 bases between the germline ends. The CDR3 protein is CASSLDILNEQFF. CDR3 bases: TGTGCCAGCAGTCTCGACATTCTCAATGAGCAGTTCTTC.

The V gene is TRBV11-2, the J gene TRBJ2-7; D is possibly TRBD1 or TRBD2 (5 bases each). The CDR3 length is 17 residues. Looked up from germline, CDR1 is SGHAT and CDR2 is FQNNGV. Trimming shortened V by 0 bases and J by 1 base, and 16 bases separated the two germline ends. The CDR3, as DNA: TGTGCCAGCAGCTTAGAGCCAGGGAGCCTCAAATCCTACGAGCAGTACTTC. Encoded protein: CASSLEPGSLKSYEQYF.

The V gene is TRBV14, the J gene TRBJ2-7; D remains unclear. This CDR3 has 14 residues. V lost 0 bases and J 2 bases, leaving 8 bases between the germline ends. CDR1 SGHDN and CDR2 FVKESK come from the germline V gene. CDR3 sequence (DNA): TGTGCCAGCAGCCAAGAGTCCCGGACCTACGAGCAGTACTTC. It encodes CASSQESRTYEQYF.

This clone was detected only a few times. The chain has TRBV7-9 and TRBJ1-5; D gene uncertain. This CDR3 is 13 amino acids long. With 1 base removed from V and 7 bases from J, the gap between germline ends came to 8 bases. Germline V gene data show CDR1 as SEHNR and CDR2 as FQNEAQ (reference sequence). The CDR3 loop is CASSLGWGQPQHF. DNA of the CDR3: TGTGCCAGCAGCTTAGGTTGGGGACAGCCCCAGCATTTT.

The chain recombines TRBV9 with TRBJ2-7; D might be TRBD1 or TRBD2, each matching 5 bases. The CDR3 runs to 13 residues. The germline V and J ends were trimmed by 2 bases and 6 bases, with 12 bases remaining between them. The V gene's germline CDR1 is SGDLS and CDR2 YYNGEE. The DNA for the CDR3 is TGTGCCAGCAGCGTGGGACCACTCGCCGAGCAGTACGTC. This encodes CASSVGPLAEQYV.

The CDR3: CASSPFKASGINEQFF. The CDR3 region has the DNA TGTGCCAGCAGTCCCTTCAAGGCTAGCGGAATCAATGAGCAGTTCTTC. The chain uses TRBV27 and TRBJ2-1; the match to TRBD2 covers 7 bases. The trim removed 5 bases at V and 6 bases at J, leaving 13 bases unmatched. From germline, CDR1 is MNHEY and CDR2 SMNVEV (reference sequence). The CDR3 length is 16 residues.

A single count supports this clone. The V call is TRBV6-1, the J call TRBJ1-3; D is unresolved. Germline-derived CDR1 and CDR2 are MNHNS and SASEGT. There are 16 residues in the CDR3. The germline V and J ends were trimmed by 0 bases and 4 bases, with 13 bases remaining between them. Here the CDR3 reads CASSEALSFTGNTIYF. The CDR3 coding sequence is TGTGCCAGCAGTGAAGCGCTTTCGTTTACGGGAAACACCATATATTTT.

The chain has TRBV10-3 and TRBJ1-1; D is unclear. Trimming took off 2 bases at V and 5 bases at J, with 18 bases between the two ends. In germline, CDR1 is ENHRY, CDR2 SYGVKD. The CDR3 loop spans 16 amino acids. This CDR3 reads CAISEGPVEGRTEAFF. The CDR3 region has the DNA TGTGCCATCAGTGAGGGCCCAGTGGAGGGTCGGACTGAAGCTTTCTTT.

The chain carries TRBV7-9 and TRBJ1-4, with 7 bases that match TRBD1. In germline, CDR1 is SEHNR, CDR2 FQNEAQ (reference sequence). The length of the CDR3 is 17 residues. The J segment lost 0 bases and the V segment lost 4 bases, leaving 8 bases of the junction unmatched. Here the CDR3 reads CASSSSRDRATNEKLFF. CDR3 DNA: TGTGCCAGCAGCTCCTCCCGGGACAGAGCAACTAATGAAAAACTGTTTTTT.